The 19 T cell receptor beta chains listed next were all sequenced from one sample in a study of T-cell reconstitution after alpha-beta-depleted transplantation in children. TCRbeta library preparation incorporated unique molecular identifiers. TCRdb called the PCR reads again in MiXCR, with one record for every CDR3 protein. Of hundreds of thousands of distinct CDR3 sequences listed, about 17% are singletons. The sequencing used PBMCs, mostly from graft donor cells, collected 360 days after TCRalphabeta/CD19-depleted stem cell transplant. The origin of the receptors is a male patient aged 2 to 9 who had a stem cell transplant for acute lymphoblastic leukemia, so the T cells may come from the graft donor.

The J gene is TRBJ2-1, the V gene TRBV6-2 or TRBV6-3, with D maybe TRBD1 (5 bases). Germline V CDR1 and CDR2: MNHEY, SVGEGT. CDR3 size: 18 residues. V lost 5 bases and J lost 4, with 24 bases in between. The chain's CDR3 is CASSPPDQRPQGYNEQFF. The CDR3 DNA is TGTGCCAGCAGTCCCCCTGACCAGAGGCCTCAGGGATACAATGAGCAGTTCTTC.

The table lists this clonotype with many counts. The rearrangement links TRBV7-9 to TRBJ1-3; no reliable D call. Trimming pared 2 bases from V and 1 base from J, leaving 6 bases between. The CDR3 length is 14 residues. Per germline, CDR1 SEHNR and CDR2 FQNEAQ (reference sequence). The CDR3 region is CASSLTGSGNTIYF. In nucleotides, the CDR3 is TGTGCCAGCAGCTTAACGGGGTCTGGAAACACCATATATTTT.

This clonotype was picked up many times. This rearrangement joins TRBV3-1 to TRBJ2-1; perhaps TRBD2 as D (6 bases). The CDR3 totals 14 residues. The V end lost 3 bases, the J end lost 6 bases, and 12 bases lay between the germline ends. The germline V gene has CDR1 LGHDT and CDR2 YNNKEL (reference sequence). The DNA for the CDR3 is TGTGCCAGCAGCCATATTAGCGGTCTCAATGAGCAGTTCTTC. Translated, it gives CASSHISGLNEQFF.

This chain connects TRBV28 to TRBJ2-5, with TRBD2 matching 9 bases. The V gene's germline CDR1 is MDHEN and CDR2 SYDVKM. The CDR3 covers 15 residues. Losses at the gene ends were 5 bases for V and 0 bases for J; bases not matched to a gene: 4. The CDR3 DNA follows: TGTGCCAGCAGTAGACTAGCGGTGTACCAAGAGACCCAGTACTTC. It specifies CASSRLAVYQETQYF.

The rearrangement links TRBV12-3 or TRBV12-4 to TRBJ2-3; D remains unclear. The germline V and J ends were trimmed by 5 bases and 6 bases, with 21 bases remaining between them. The CDR3 is 16 amino acids. The CDR3 DNA reads TGTGCCAGCAGTCTCACCAACCTGAACTTAGCTGATACGCAGTATTTT. Amino acid sequence: CASSLTNLNLADTQYF.

This clonotype was counted at least ten times. The chain recombines TRBV6-2 or TRBV6-3 with TRBJ2-2; D gene uncertain. Germline V gene lookup returns CDR1 MNHEY and CDR2 SVGEGT. This CDR3 is 11 amino acids long. Trimming took off 2 bases at V and 6 bases at J, with 1 base between the two ends. CDR3 sequence (DNA): TGTGCCAGCAGTTACCCCGGGGAGCTGTTTTTT. This gives the protein CASSYPGELFF.

This clonotype appeared many times. The gene calls are TRBV5-1 and TRBJ2-1, with D possibly being TRBD1 or TRBD2 (5 bases each). CDR1 and CDR2 from the germline V gene are SGHRS and YFSETQ. V was cut by 3 bases and J by 7 bases, with 14 bases left in between. The CDR3 spans 14 residues. The CDR3 is CASSWGILFNEQFF. CDR3 DNA: TGCGCCAGCAGCTGGGGGATCCTTTTTAATGAGCAGTTCTTC.

In this sample, this clonotype turned up a few times. Written as DNA, the CDR3 is TGTGCCAGCAGCCAATCGGCCGGGGGAGGCCCCACCGGGGAGCTGTTTTTT. This codes for CASSQSAGGGPTGELFF. This rearrangement joins TRBV4-2 to TRBJ2-2, with D tentatively TRBD2 (6 bases). This CDR3 is built from 17 residues. Trimming pared 2 bases from V and 4 bases from J, leaving 17 bases between. CDR1 and CDR2 (germline): LGHNA, YNFKEQ.

This clonotype occurred many times. The chain links TRBV12-3 or TRBV12-4 to TRBJ2-1; 7 nucleotides agree with TRBD2. V shed 3 bases, J shed 4 bases, and the junction held 6 bases outside the gene matches. CDR3 length: 15 amino acids. For the CDR3, the DNA is TGTGCCAGCAGTTTTACGGGGGGAGGGTACAATGAGCAGTTCTTC. Amino acid sequence: CASSFTGGGYNEQFF.

This clonotype has a handful of counts. J is TRBJ2-7 and V is TRBV28; D uncertain. Germline lookup yields CDR1 MDHEN and CDR2 SYDVKM. Trimming cost V 7 bases and J 6 bases, with 16 bases left between them. There are 13 residues in the CDR3. In DNA form, the CDR3 reads TGTGCCAGCACAGTTTCGGTGGCTAGCGAGCAGTACTTC. Encoded protein: CASTVSVASEQYF. The whole variable domain, remainder taken from reference TRBV28 and TRBJ2-7, is DVKVTQSSRYLVKRTGEKVFLECVQDMDHENMFWYRQDPGLGLRLIYFSYDVKMKEKGDIPEGYSVSREKKERFSLILESASTNQTSMYLCASTVSVASEQYFGPGTRLTVT.

This clonotype has only a few counts. This chain uses TRBV27 with TRBJ2-7; 7 bases fit TRBD2. The CDR3 runs to 14 residues. V shed 4 bases and J 3 bases; nucleotides not matched to a gene: 6. From germline, CDR1 is MNHEY and CDR2 SMNVEV (reference sequence). The CDR3 DNA follows: TGTGCCAGCAGTTCCCTACTAGCGCTCTACGAGCAGTACTTC. Encoded protein: CASSSLLALYEQYF.

This clonotype was seen a handful of times. This chain connects TRBV4-3 to TRBJ1-3; D not certain. CDR1 and CDR2 from the germline V gene are LGHNA and YSLEER. The CDR3 has 19 residues. V was shortened by 3 bases and J by 1 base, with 22 bases between the two germline ends. This chain's CDR3 is CASSQDLKSARASGNTIYF. CDR3 sequence (DNA): TGCGCCAGCAGCCAGGACCTGAAATCGGCCCGAGCGTCTGGAAACACCATATATTTT.

V is TRBV18 and J is TRBJ2-1; D call uncertain. The CDR3 contains 16 residues. Germline CDR1 is KGHSH and CDR2 is LQKENI. V dropped 3 bases and J dropped 0 bases, with 12 bases sitting between them. The CDR3 here is CASSPPSAPSYNEQFF. The CDR3 DNA follows: TGTGCCAGCTCACCCCCGAGCGCTCCCTCCTACAATGAGCAGTTCTTC.

This clonotype has only a few counts. The chain recombines TRBV15 with TRBJ2-1; maybe TRBD2 (5 bases). The CDR3 is 16 residues long. Per the germline V gene, CDR1 is LNHNV and CDR2 is YYDKDF (reference sequence). V was pared by 0 bases and J by 8 bases, with 17 bases between. This chain's CDR3 is CATSRDRAPMGDEQFF. In DNA, the CDR3 is TGTGCCACCAGCAGAGACCGGGCCCCAATGGGAGATGAGCAGTTCTTC.

This clonotype has a handful of counts. The chain recombines TRBV18 with TRBJ2-2; D not certain. The CDR3 length is 15 residues. V dropped 2 bases and J dropped 3 bases, with 10 bases sitting between them. Germline CDR1 reads KGHSH; CDR2 reads LQKENI. The CDR3: CASSPFSGYTGELFF. The CDR3 bases are TGTGCCAGCTCACCATTCTCCGGTTACACCGGGGAGCTGTTTTTT.

This clonotype was picked up many times. The CDR3 region has the DNA TGTGCCAGCAGAGGACTAGCGGGAGTTTCGGATACGCAGTATTTT. Translation: CASRGLAGVSDTQYF. The gene calls are TRBV6-2 or TRBV6-3 and TRBJ2-3; TRBD2 matches 13 bases. Trimming cost V 6 bases and J 6 bases; bases outside gene matches: 6. Germline lookup yields CDR1 MNHEY and CDR2 SVGEGT. The CDR3 totals 15 residues.

There are a few counts of this clonotype. The V gene is TRBV28, the J gene TRBJ2-3, with 7 bases fitting TRBD2. The CDR3 spans 18 residues. Trimming at V came to 0 bases and at J to 0 bases, leaving 9 bases not matched to a gene. Germline values: CDR1 MDHEN, CDR2 SYDVKM. In DNA, the CDR3 is TGTGCCAGCAGTTTATGGAACCTAGCGGCATCTAGCACAGATACGCAGTATTTT. Translated, it gives CASSLWNLAASSTDTQYF.

The J gene is TRBJ2-5, the V gene TRBV4-1; D is uncertain. Germline CDR1 reads MGHRA; CDR2 reads YSYEKL. V was clipped by 0 bases and J by 1 base, with 9 bases between them. This CDR3 region has 15 residues. The CDR3 loop is CASSQDTTVQETQYF. CDR3 bases: TGCGCCAGCAGCCAAGATACGACGGTCCAAGAGACCCAGTACTTC.

Regarding this clonotype: Its ends do not fully match the called genes, so a read error is possible. The chain joins TRBV15 to TRBJ2-1; 7 nucleotides line up with TRBD2. CDR1 is LNHNV, CDR2 YYDKDF, per germline (reference sequence). The CDR3 extends over 16 amino acids. CDR3 amino acids: CATSRDPGLLHNEQFF. CDR3 bases: TGTGCCACCAGCCGAGACCCGGGACTATTGCACAATGAGCAGTTCTTC.